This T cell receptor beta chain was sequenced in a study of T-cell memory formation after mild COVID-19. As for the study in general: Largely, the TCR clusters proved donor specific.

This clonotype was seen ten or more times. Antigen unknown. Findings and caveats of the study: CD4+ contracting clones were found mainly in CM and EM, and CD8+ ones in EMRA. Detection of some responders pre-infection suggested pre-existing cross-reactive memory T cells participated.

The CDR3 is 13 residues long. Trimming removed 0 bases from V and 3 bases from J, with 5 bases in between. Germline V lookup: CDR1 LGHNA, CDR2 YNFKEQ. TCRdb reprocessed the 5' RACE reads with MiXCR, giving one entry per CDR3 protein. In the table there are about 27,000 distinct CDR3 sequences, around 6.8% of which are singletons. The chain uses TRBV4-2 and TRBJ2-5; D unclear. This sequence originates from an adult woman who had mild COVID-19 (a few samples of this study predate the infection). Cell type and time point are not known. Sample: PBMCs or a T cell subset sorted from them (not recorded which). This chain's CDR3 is CASSQDGKETQYF. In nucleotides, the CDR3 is TGTGCCAGCAGCCAAGATGGTAAAGAGACCCAGTACTTC.